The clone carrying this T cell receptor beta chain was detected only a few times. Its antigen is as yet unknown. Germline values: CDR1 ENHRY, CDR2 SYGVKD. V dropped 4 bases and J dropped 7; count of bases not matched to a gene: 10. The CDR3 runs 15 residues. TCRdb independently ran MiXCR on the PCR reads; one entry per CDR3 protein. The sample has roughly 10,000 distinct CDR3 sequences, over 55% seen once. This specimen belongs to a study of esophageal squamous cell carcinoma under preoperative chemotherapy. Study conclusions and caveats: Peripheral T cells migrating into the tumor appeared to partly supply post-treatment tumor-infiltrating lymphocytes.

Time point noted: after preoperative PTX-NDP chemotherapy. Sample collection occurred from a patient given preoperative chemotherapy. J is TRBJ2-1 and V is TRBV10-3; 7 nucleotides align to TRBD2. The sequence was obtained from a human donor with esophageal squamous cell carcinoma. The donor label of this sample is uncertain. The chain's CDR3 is CAISGAGDYGNEQFF. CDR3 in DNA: TGTGCCATCAGTGGGGCGGGAGATTATGGGAATGAGCAGTTCTTC.